This T cell receptor beta chain is drawn from a study of blood T cell repertoires in COVID-19. Looking at the study overall: Donors in the United States, Italy and Spain gave samples during acute or convalescent COVID-19. The cDNA or gDNA used as material had been derived from T cells, B-cell-depleted T cells, or PBMCs.

This clone was detected only a few times. Study processing details: Amplifying reference gene primers gave estimates of nucleated cell counts. The method was immunoSEQ multiplex PCR; TCRdb's version includes in-frame clones alone and lacks a portion of them. That table gives V, J and clone size, and the DNA gave D and trimming. The sample includes 100,000 to 150,000 clones, 81% of them seen just once. CDR1 and CDR2 from the germline V gene are MDHEN and SYDVKM. Trimming removed 7 bases at V and 2 bases at J, with 9 bases between. This CDR3 spans 13 amino acids. The sample taken for sequencing was peripheral blood. The receptor was isolated from a woman aged 50 to 60 with acute or convalescent COVID-19. The V gene is TRBV28, the J gene TRBJ1-5; D gene uncertain. The DNA for the CDR3 is TGTGCCAGCATGGGTCAGGGCAATCAGCCCCAGCATTTT. It translates to CASMGQGNQPQHF.